This TCR beta chain was documented in a study of T cell responses to AZD1222 COVID-19 vaccine. Comment on this clone: As yet, its antigen is unknown.

Assay: immunoSEQ multiplex PCR; the TCRdb copy retains only in-frame clones and omits some. The repertoire holds approximately 110,000 clones, with around 93% as singletons. General study results and limits: Donors were chiefly white British, with a greater number of females, and clonal diversity was perhaps underestimated.

The germline CDR1 and CDR2 sequences are SGHTA and FQGNSA. Trimming stripped 6 bases from V and 5 bases from J, with 14 bases between. This CDR3 spans 14 amino acids. This TCR was sampled from an adult who received the AZD1222 COVID-19 vaccine. V and J are TRBV7-2 and TRBJ1-5; unclear D gene. Sequencing was performed on peripheral blood, taken 28 days after the second AZD1222 dose. The CDR3 loop reads CASRPGGIDQPQHF. The CDR3 nucleotides read TGTGCCAGCAGACCAGGAGGGATCGATCAGCCCCAGCATTTT.